The next 22 T cell receptor beta chains were all read from a single sample in a study of blood T cell repertoires in COVID-19. The data were produced by immunoSEQ multiplex PCR, yet TCRdb's version contains in-frame clones alone and is incomplete. The sample has 60,000 or so clones; around nine tenths are singletons. The sequencing sample was made of peripheral blood. Every receptor here comes from an older woman with active COVID-19.

This chain links TRBV19 with TRBJ2-1, with TRBD2 matching 12 bases. V lost 3 bases and J lost 7; bases outside the gene matches: 16. Germline V gene sequence: CDR1 LNHDA, CDR2 SQIVND (reference sequence). The CDR3 spans 19 residues. The CDR3 is CASSMGELAGGQGENEQFF. Written as DNA, the CDR3 is TGTGCCAGTAGTATGGGAGAGCTAGCGGGGGGGCAGGGAGAGAATGAGCAGTTCTTC.

This chain links TRBV30 with TRBJ2-1, with D possibly being TRBD1 (6 bases). This CDR3 contains 12 residues. The V end lost 6 bases, the J end lost 7 bases, and 13 bases lay between the germline ends. CDR1 is GTSNPN, CDR2 SVGIG, per germline (reference sequence). As DNA, the CDR3 is TGTGCCTGTGCTCCCCAGGGGAATGAGCAGTTCTTC. It encodes CACAPQGNEQFF. Together with reference TRBV30 and TRBJ2-1, the CDR3 gives the full variable domain: SQTIHQWPATLVQPVGSPLSLECTVEGTSNPNLYWYRQAAGRGLQLLFYSVGIGQISSEVPQNLSASRPQDRQFILSSKKLLLSDSGFYLCACAPQGNEQFFGPGTRLTVL.

The rearrangement joins TRBV5-4 to TRBJ1-1; 8 bases are shared with TRBD1. The ends lost 1 base at V and 1 base at J; junction bases unmatched: 3. The CDR3 spans 15 residues. Germline CDR1 is SGHNT and CDR2 is YYREEE (reference sequence). Here the CDR3 reads CASSLSQGANTEAFF. The DNA of the CDR3 is TGTGCCAGCAGCTTGAGCCAGGGGGCGAACACTGAAGCTTTCTTT.

CDR3 amino acids: CASRQGGEKLFF. The CDR3, as DNA: TGTGCCAGTCGACAGGGGGGTGAAAAACTGTTTTTT. J is TRBJ1-4 and V is TRBV19, with 9 bases fitting TRBD1. The junction had 2 bases not matched to a gene; V was cut back by 8 bases and J by 7 bases. The germline V gene encodes CDR1 LNHDA and CDR2 SQIVND (reference sequence). The CDR3 is 12 amino acids.

This chain joins TRBV7-6 and TRBJ1-2; a possible D gene is TRBD1 (5 bases). The V gene's germline CDR1 is SGHVS and CDR2 FNYEAQ. The CDR3 length is 13 residues. Trimming cost V 5 bases and J 2 bases, with 9 bases left between them. CDR3 amino acids: CASSPQENYGYTF. The DNA of the CDR3 is TGTGCCAGCAGCCCACAGGAGAACTATGGCTACACCTTC. Drawing the rest from reference TRBV7-6 and TRBJ1-2, the complete variable domain is GAGVSQSPRYKVTKRGQDVALRCDPISGHVSLYWYRQALGQGPEFLTYFNYEAQQDKSGLPNDRFSAERPEGSISTLTIQRTEQRDSAMYRCASSPQENYGYTFGSGTRLTVV.

The chain has TRBV7-3 and TRBJ1-2; D might be TRBD1 (5 bases). V was shortened by 0 bases and J by 3 bases, with 17 bases between the two germline ends. CDR1 and CDR2 (germline): SGHTA, FQGTGA. The CDR3 loop spans 17 amino acids. The DNA of the CDR3 is TGTGCCAGCAGCTTAACTGGAGGGACCGCGAGGGACTATGGCTACACCTTC. The encoded protein is CASSLTGGTARDYGYTF.

The rearrangement joins TRBV9 to TRBJ2-1; 9 nucleotides match TRBD2. Germline V gene data show CDR1 as SGDLS and CDR2 as YYNGEE. V shed 0 bases and J 4 bases; nucleotides not matched to a gene: 8. The CDR3 runs 17 residues. The CDR3 is CASSVGVTSGRYNEQFF. The CDR3 DNA reads TGTGCCAGCAGCGTAGGAGTTACTAGCGGGCGTTACAATGAGCAGTTCTTC. The full variable domain, in which reference TRBV9 and TRBJ2-1 provide the parts outside the CDR3, is DSGVTQTPKHLITATGQRVTLRCSPRSGDLSVYWYQQSLDQGLQFLIQYYNGEERAKGNILERFSAQQFPDLHSELNLSSLELGDSALYFCASSVGVTSGRYNEQFFGPGTRLTVL.

This clone was observed once. The chain couples TRBV19 to TRBJ1-2, with TRBD1 matching over 8 bases. CDR3 size: 15 residues. V lost 5 bases to trimming and J lost 3 bases; unmatched junction nucleotides: 8. Germline values: CDR1 LNHDA, CDR2 SQIVND (reference sequence). In nucleotides, the CDR3 is TGTGCCAGTAGTTCCTCCAGGGGGCCCTACTATGGCTACACCTTC. Translated, it gives CASSSSRGPYYGYTF.

J is TRBJ1-2 and V is TRBV27, with TRBD1 matching over 8 bases. Trimming at V came to 5 bases and at J to 1 base, leaving 12 bases not matched to a gene. The CDR3 is made up of 17 amino acids. The germline gives CDR1 MNHEY, CDR2 SMNVEV (reference sequence). In nucleotides, the CDR3 is TGTGCCAGCAGTCCCGGGACAGGCACAACCGGTAACTATGGCTACACCTTC. The encoded protein is CASSPGTGTTGNYGYTF.

The chain combines TRBV5-4 with TRBJ1-1, with D possibly being TRBD1 (6 bases). The CDR3 contains 15 residues. V dropped 3 bases and J dropped 0 bases, with 12 bases sitting between them. Germline V gene sequence: CDR1 SGHNT, CDR2 YYREEE (reference sequence). In DNA form, the CDR3 reads TGTGCCAGCAGCTCCAGGGGCGGCATGAACACTGAAGCTTTCTTT. It specifies CASSSRGGMNTEAFF.

The chain has TRBV15 and TRBJ1-4; TRBD1 aligns across 7 bases. Unmatched junction bases numbered 6, after V lost 5 bases and J lost 3 bases. The CDR3 has 15 amino acids. CDR1 is LNHNV, CDR2 YYDKDF, per germline (reference sequence). CDR3 sequence reads: CATSVDRVANEKLFF. The CDR3 DNA sequence: TGTGCCACCAGCGTAGACAGGGTGGCTAATGAAAAACTGTTTTTT.

V and J are TRBV5-8 and TRBJ2-3; 9 bases map to TRBD1. The germline V gene has CDR1 SGHTS and CDR2 YDEGEE. V gave up 3 bases and J gave up 1 base; unmatched junction bases: 6. CDR3 length equals 16 residues. CDR3 bases: TGTGCCAGCAGCTCCGGGGACAGGGCGCGCACAGATACGCAGTATTTT. It is translated as CASSSGDRARTDTQYF.

The rearrangement joins TRBV10-2 to TRBJ2-3; perhaps TRBD2 as D (5 bases). The CDR3 has 13 amino acids. Per germline, CDR1 WSHSY and CDR2 SAAADI. With 7 bases removed from V and 1 base from J, the gap between germline ends came to 9 bases. The CDR3 region is CASTEEGTDTQYF. CDR3 DNA sequence: TGCGCCAGCACGGAGGAGGGCACAGATACGCAGTATTTT.

This clone was recorded once. V gene TRBV2 combines with J gene TRBJ2-1; 9 nucleotides match TRBD2. The germline CDR1 and CDR2 sequences are SNHLY and FYNNEI. The CDR3 length is 16 residues. After removal of 2 bases from V and 6 bases from J, the junction contained 8 bases not matched to a gene. The CDR3 region is CASSETTSGDLNEQFF. CDR3 nucleotides: TGTGCCAGCAGTGAAACGACTAGCGGAGACCTCAATGAGCAGTTCTTC.

The genes are TRBV7-2 and TRBJ2-1; a weak D match, TRBD2 (7 bases). V lost 0 bases to trimming and J lost 7 bases, with 10 bases between them. Germline V lookup: CDR1 SGHTA, CDR2 FQGNSA. This CDR3 region has 14 residues. CDR3 bases: TGTGCCAGCAGCTTAGCCGCGGGGGCGAATGAGCAGTTCTTC. Translating gives CASSLAAGANEQFF.

The rearrangement uses TRBV4-2 and TRBJ2-1, with 11 bases fitting TRBD2. With 0 bases clipped from V and 7 bases from J, the junction kept 8 bases outside the gene matches. CDR3 length: 17 residues. Germline assignment: CDR1 LGHNA and CDR2 YNFKEQ. CDR3: CASSQDKLAGGQNEQFF. The CDR3 nucleotides are TGTGCCAGCAGCCAAGATAAGCTAGCGGGGGGCCAGAATGAGCAGTTCTTC.

V and J are TRBV5-4 and TRBJ1-6; 7 bases line up with TRBD1. J was trimmed by 6 bases and V by 3 bases; bases with no gene match: 6. The CDR3 is made up of 15 amino acids. The germline CDR1 and CDR2 sequences are SGHNT and YYREEE (reference sequence). The CDR3 sequence: CASSSGDRVNSPLHF. The CDR3 DNA follows: TGTGCCAGCAGCTCTGGAGACAGGGTTAATTCACCCCTCCACTTT. The variable domain in full, completed from reference TRBV5-4 and TRBJ1-6, reads ETGVTQSPTHLIKTRGQQVTLRCSSQSGHNTVSWYQQALGQGPQFIFQYYREEENGRGNFPPRFSGLQFPNYSSELNVNALELDDSALYLCASSSGDRVNSPLHFGNGTRLTVT.

The chain joins TRBV10-3 to TRBJ2-7; 11 bases are a match to TRBD2. From germline, CDR1 is ENHRY and CDR2 SYGVKD. CDR3 size: 12 residues. The junction had 4 bases not matched to a gene; V was cut back by 11 bases and J by 4 bases. The CDR3 bases are TGTGCCGTCTCTAGCGGGGGGTACGAGCAGTACTTC. Encoded protein: CAVSSGGYEQYF.

The rearrangement links TRBV19 to TRBJ1-2, with 8 nucleotides matching TRBD1. CDR1 and CDR2 from the germline V gene are LNHDA and SQIVND (reference sequence). J lost 7 bases, V lost 3 bases, and 7 bases had no gene match. CDR3 length: 14 residues. The CDR3 nucleotides are TGTGCCAGTAGTATCGGTCAGGGGGCTGTTGGCTACACCTTC. It is translated as CASSIGQGAVGYTF.

This sequence joins TRBV6-2 or TRBV6-3 and TRBJ2-5, with TRBD1 as a possible D gene (6 bases). With 2 bases removed from V and 4 bases from J, the gap between germline ends came to 14 bases. This CDR3 region has 15 residues. Germline lookup yields CDR1 MNHEY and CDR2 SVGEGT. CDR3 in DNA: TGTGCCAGCAGTTACCCCACAGGGTCGGGAGAGACCCAGTACTTC. Its translation: CASSYPTGSGETQYF.

The chain combines TRBV5-6 with TRBJ2-7; no firm D call. V dropped 0 bases and J dropped 1 base, with 8 bases sitting between them. The CDR3 totals 14 residues. Germline CDR1 and CDR2: SGHDT and YYEEEE. CDR3 DNA: TGTGCCAGCAGCTTGGTAACGGTATCCTACGAGCAGTACTTC. Residues: CASSLVTVSYEQYF. Together with reference TRBV5-6 and TRBJ2-7, the CDR3 gives the full variable domain: DAGVTQSPTHLIKTRGQQVTLRCSPKSGHDTVSWYQQALGQGPQFIFQYYEEEERQRGNFPDRFSGHQFPNYSSELNVNALLLGDSALYLCASSLVTVSYEQYFGPGTRLTVT.

On this clone: Other nucleotide sequences in the sample specify the same CDR3. This rearrangement joins TRBV18 to TRBJ1-2; 8 positions match TRBD1. V shed 6 bases and J 3 bases; nucleotides not matched to a gene: 3. Germline CDR1 is KGHSH and CDR2 is LQKENI. The CDR3 has 13 residues. CDR3 nucleotide sequence: TGTGCCAGCTCGCCGACAGGGGACTATGGCTACACCTTC. Translated, it gives CASSPTGDYGYTF.